This record concerns one T cell receptor beta chain sequence. The target antigen is unknown. The source of the sample is a study of cytomegalovirus exposure and HLA in healthy donors. Although they were nominally healthy when sampled, donors likely had unrecorded immune exposures. The CDR3 length is 13 residues. 60 Vbeta and 13 Jbeta primers were used in PCR. The repertoire was sequenced with immunoSEQ multiplex PCR; TCRdb's copy has only in-frame clones and lacks some. The profile shows under 150,000 clones, approximately 80% of them singletons. General study points: The authors listed around 150 TCR beta chains as cytomegalovirus-associated. Productive rates of about 90% or about 30% were seen for most TCR beta V segments in an earlier analysis. In a later analysis, fewer than 20,000 TCR beta sequences were associated with HLA alleles at 0.05 false discovery rate.

Sequenced: PBMCs. The receptor was derived from a woman aged 40 to 50 in good health and CMV-seronegative. The V and J genes are TRBV21-1 and TRBJ1-4; the table's D call TRBD1 went unverified against the DNA. TRBV21-1 is a documented pseudogene. CDR3 sequence: CARGDRTNEKLFF. The CDR3 nucleotides are TGTGCCAGGGGGGACAGGACTAATGAAAAACTGTTTTTT.